This T cell receptor beta chain came from a study of regulatory T cells in long-lasting Graves disease. Study-wide findings and caveats: Thyroid tissue went unstudied; only peripheral blood was examined. Patients with persistent disease shared 2,500 or so public clonotypes, outpacing the 966 shared by new patients.

TCR beta libraries were built with iRepertoire HTBI primers and Arm-PCR of CDR3 regions. TCRdb called the multiplex PCR reads again in MiXCR, with one record for every CDR3 protein. The sample comprises 400,000 to 450,000 distinct CDR3 sequences, about 15% of which are singletons, and 15% to 20% rests with the top ten. The CDR3 has 15 residues. The germline gives CDR1 SGHAT, CDR2 FQNNGV. V dropped 5 bases and J dropped 5 bases, with 19 bases sitting between them. This clonotype was seen ten or more times. Its antigen is currently unknown. Time point given: newly diagnosed GD, antithyroid drugs for less than 3 months. Researchers made the TCR library from RNA that was extracted from PBMCs. These data also featured in a second study, about T cells in Graves' hyperthyroidism and ophthalmopathy. As reported in that work: Not enrolled were patients with uncontrolled infection, other autoimmune disease, pregnancy or lactation. Blood also contained most expanded thyroid clonotypes above 0.001.

The source is a woman between 25 and 40 years old with Graves disease. V gene TRBV11-2 combines with J gene TRBJ2-7; D may match TRBD1 or TRBD2 (5 bases each). The sequenced sample was peripheral blood mononuclear cells (PBMCs), obtained at new diagnosis, from a patient treated with antithyroid drugs. The CDR3 sequence is CASSARQDRGNEQYF. Here the CDR3 DNA reads TGTGCCAGCAGCGCACGACAAGACCGGGGCAACGAGCAGTACTTC.